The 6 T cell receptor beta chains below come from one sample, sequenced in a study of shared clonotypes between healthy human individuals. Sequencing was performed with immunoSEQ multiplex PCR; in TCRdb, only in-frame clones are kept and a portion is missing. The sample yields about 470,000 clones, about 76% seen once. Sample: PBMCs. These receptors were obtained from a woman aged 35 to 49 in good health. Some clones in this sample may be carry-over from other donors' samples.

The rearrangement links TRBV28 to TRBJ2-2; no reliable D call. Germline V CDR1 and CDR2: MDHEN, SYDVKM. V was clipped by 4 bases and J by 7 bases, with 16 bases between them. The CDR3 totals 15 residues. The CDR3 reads CASSSVTRAVGELFF. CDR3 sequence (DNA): TGTGCCAGCAGTTCCGTGACCCGGGCGGTCGGGGAGCTGTTTTTT.

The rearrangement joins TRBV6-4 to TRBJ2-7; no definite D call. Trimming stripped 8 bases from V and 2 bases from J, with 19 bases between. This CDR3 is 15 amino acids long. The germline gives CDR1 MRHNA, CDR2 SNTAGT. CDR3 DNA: TGTGCCAGCTTCAGGAATTTTCTTCTTACCTACGAGCAGTACTTC. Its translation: CASFRNFLLTYEQYF.

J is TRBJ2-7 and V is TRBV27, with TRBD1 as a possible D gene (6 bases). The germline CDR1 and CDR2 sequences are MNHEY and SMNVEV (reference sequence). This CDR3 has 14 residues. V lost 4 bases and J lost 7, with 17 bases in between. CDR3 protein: CASSSWGLAREQYF. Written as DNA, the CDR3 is TGTGCCAGCAGTTCCTGGGGGCTCGCGAGGGAGCAGTACTTC.

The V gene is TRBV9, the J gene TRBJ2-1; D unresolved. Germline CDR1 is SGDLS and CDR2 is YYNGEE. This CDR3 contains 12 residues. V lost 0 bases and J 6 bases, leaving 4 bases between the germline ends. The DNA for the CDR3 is TGTGCCAGCAGCGTAGTAACCAATGAGCAGTTCTTC. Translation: CASSVVTNEQFF.

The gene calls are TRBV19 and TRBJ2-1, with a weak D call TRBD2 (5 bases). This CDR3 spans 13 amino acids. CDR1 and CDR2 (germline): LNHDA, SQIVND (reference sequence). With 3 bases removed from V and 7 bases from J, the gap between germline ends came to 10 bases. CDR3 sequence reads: CASSIGWENEQFF. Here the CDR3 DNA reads TGTGCCAGTAGTATCGGTTGGGAGAATGAGCAGTTCTTC. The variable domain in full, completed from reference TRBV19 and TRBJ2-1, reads DGGITQSPKYLFRKEGQNVTLSCEQNLNHDAMYWYRQDPGQGLRLIYYSQIVNDFQKGDIAEGYSVSREKKESFPLTVTSAQKNPTAFYLCASSIGWENEQFFGPGTRLTVL.

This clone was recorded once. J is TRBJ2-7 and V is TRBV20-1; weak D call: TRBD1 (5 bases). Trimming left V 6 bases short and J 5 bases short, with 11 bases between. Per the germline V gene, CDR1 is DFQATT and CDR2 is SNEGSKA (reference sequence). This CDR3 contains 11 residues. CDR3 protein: CSATGPNEQYF. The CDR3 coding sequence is TGCAGTGCCACAGGACCCAACGAGCAGTACTTC.